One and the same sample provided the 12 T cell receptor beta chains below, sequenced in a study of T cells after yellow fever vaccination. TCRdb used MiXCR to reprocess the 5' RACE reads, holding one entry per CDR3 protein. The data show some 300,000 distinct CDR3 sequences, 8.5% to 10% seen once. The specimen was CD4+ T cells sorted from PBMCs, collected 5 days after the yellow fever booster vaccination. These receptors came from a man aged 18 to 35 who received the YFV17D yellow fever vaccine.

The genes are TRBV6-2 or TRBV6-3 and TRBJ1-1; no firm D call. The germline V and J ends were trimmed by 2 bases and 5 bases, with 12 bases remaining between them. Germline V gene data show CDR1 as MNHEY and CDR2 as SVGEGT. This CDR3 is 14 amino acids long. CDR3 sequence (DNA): TGTGCCAGCAGTTACCCCGCAATGGGGACTGAAGCTTTCTTT. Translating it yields CASSYPAMGTEAFF.

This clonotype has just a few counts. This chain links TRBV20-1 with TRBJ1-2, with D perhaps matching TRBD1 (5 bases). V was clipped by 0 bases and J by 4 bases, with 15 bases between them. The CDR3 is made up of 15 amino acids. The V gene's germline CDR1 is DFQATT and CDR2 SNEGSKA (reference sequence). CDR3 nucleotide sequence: TGCAGTGCTAGAGATCTGGGCAGGGCAATCTATGGCTACACCTTC. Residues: CSARDLGRAIYGYTF.

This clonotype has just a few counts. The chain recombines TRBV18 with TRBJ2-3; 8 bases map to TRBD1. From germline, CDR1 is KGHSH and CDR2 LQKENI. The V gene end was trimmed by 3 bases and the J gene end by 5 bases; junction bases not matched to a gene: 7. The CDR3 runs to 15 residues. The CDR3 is CASSPTGAVGDTQYF. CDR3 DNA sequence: TGTGCCAGCTCACCGACAGGGGCCGTCGGAGATACGCAGTATTTT.

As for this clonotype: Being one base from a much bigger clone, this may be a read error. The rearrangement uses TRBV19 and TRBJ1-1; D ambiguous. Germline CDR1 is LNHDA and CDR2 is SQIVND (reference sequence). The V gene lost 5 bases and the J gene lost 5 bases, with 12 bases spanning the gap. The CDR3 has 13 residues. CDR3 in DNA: TGTGCCAGTAGTGTTCTAGGGATAACTGAAGCTTTCTTT. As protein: CASSVLGITEAFF.

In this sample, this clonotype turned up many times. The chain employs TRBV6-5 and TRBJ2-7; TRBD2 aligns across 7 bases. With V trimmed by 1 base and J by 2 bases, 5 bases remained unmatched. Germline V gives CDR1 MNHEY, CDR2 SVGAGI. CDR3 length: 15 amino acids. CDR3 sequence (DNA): TGTGCCAGCAGTTACTTATCGGGGAGGGCCTACGAGCAGTACGTC. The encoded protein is CASSYLSGRAYEQYV.

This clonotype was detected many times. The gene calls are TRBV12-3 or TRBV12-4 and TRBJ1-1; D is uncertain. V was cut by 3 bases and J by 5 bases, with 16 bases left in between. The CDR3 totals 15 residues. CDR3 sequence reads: CASSLIEVLGTEAFF. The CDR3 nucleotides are TGTGCCAGCAGTTTGATCGAGGTACTTGGGACTGAAGCTTTCTTT.

The CDR3 DNA is TGTGCCAGCAGCCCCGGGACCCAGAACACCGGGGAGCTGTTTTTT. This encodes CASSPGTQNTGELFF. The chain joins TRBV12-3 or TRBV12-4 to TRBJ2-2; the D gene could be TRBD1 or TRBD2 (5 bases each). The CDR3 is 15 amino acids. Trimming shortened V by 6 bases and J by 1 base, and 12 bases separated the two germline ends.

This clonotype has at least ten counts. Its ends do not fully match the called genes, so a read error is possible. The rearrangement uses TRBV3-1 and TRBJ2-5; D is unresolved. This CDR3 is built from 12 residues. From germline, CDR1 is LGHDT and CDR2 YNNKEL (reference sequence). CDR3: CASSQVRETQYF. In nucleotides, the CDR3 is TGCGCCAGCAGCCAAGTTCGGGAGACCCAGTACTTC.

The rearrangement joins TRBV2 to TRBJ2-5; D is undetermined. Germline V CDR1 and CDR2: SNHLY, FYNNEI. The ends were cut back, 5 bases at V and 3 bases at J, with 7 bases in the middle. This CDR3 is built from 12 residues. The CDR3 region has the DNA TGTGCCAGCAGTTCTAGTAAAGAGACCCAGTACTTC. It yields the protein CASSSSKETQYF.

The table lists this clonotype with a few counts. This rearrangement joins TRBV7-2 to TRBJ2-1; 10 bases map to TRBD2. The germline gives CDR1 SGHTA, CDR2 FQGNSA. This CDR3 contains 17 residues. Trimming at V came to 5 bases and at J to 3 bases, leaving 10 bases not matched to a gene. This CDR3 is CASSPQSGGAIYNEQFF. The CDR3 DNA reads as TGTGCCAGCAGCCCCCAGAGCGGGGGGGCCATCTACAATGAGCAGTTCTTC.

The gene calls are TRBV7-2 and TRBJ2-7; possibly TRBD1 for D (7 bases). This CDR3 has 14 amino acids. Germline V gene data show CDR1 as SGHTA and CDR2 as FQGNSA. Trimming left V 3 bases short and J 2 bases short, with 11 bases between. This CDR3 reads CASSFGRGAYEQYV. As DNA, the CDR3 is TGTGCCAGCAGCTTCGGCAGGGGGGCCTACGAGCAGTACGTC.

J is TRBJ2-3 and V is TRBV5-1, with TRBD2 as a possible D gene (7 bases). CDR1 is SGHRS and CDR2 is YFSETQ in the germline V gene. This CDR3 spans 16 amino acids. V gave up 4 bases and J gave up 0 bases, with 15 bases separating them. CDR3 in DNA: TGCGCCAGCAGCAGCACAGGGAGGGCTAGCACAGATACGCAGTATTTT. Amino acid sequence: CASSSTGRASTDTQYF.